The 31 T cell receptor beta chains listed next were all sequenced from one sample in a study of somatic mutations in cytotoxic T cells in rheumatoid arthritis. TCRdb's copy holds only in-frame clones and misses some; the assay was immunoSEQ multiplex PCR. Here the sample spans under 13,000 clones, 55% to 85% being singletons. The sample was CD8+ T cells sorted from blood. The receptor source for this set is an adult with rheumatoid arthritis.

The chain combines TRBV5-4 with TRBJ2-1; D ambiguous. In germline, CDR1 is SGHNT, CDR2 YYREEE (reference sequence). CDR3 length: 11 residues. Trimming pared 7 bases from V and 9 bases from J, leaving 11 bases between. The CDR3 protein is CASSVKGEQFF. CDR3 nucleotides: TGTGCCAGCTCCGTAAAGGGTGAGCAGTTCTTC.

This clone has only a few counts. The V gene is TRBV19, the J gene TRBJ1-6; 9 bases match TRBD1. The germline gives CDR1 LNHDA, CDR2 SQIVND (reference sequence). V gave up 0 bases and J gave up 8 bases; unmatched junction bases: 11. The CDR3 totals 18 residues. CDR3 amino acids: CASSIEGQGGPIDSPLHF. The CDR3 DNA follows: TGTGCCAGTAGTATAGAGGGACAGGGAGGGCCGATTGATTCACCCCTCCACTTT.

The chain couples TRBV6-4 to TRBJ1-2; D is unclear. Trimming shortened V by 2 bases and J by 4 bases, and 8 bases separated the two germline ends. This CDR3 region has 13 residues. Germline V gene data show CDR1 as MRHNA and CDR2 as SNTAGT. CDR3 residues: CASSDTPGYGYTF. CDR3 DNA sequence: TGTGCCAGCAGTGACACCCCGGGCTATGGCTACACCTTC.

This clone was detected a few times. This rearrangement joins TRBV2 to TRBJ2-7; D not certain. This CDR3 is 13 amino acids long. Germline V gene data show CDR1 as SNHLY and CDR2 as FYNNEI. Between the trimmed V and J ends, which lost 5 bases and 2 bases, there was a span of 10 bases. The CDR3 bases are TGTGCCAGCAGTCGACGGGCCACCTACGAGCAGTACTTC. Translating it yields CASSRRATYEQYF.

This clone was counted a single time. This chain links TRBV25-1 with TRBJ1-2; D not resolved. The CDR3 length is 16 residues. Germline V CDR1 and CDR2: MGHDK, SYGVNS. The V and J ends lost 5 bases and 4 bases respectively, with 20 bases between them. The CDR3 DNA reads TGTGCCAGCAGTCCGAGGTCGCTACTACCTGGCTATGGCTACACCTTC. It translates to CASSPRSLLPGYGYTF.

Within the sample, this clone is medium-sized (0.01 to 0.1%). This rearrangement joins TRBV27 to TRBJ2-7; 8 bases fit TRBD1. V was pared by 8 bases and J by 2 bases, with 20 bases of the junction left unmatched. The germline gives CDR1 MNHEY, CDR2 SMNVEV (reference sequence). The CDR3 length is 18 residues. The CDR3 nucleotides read TGTGCCAGCCTTACAAAATTCCGGGACAGGAGGTTTACCTACGAGCAGTACTTC. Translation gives CASLTKFRDRRFTYEQYF.

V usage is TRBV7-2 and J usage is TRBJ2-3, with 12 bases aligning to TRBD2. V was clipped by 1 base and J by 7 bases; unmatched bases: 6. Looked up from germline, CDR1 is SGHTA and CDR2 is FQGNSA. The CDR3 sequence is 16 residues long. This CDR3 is CASSLDASGGAYTQYF. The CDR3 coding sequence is TGTGCCAGCAGCTTAGACGCTAGCGGGGGGGCCTATACGCAGTATTTT. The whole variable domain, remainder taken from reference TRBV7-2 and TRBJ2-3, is GAGVSQSPSNKVTEKGKDVELRCDPISGHTALYWYRQSLGQGLEFLIYFQGNSAPDKSGLPSDRFSAERTGGSVSTLTIQRTQQEDSAVYLCASSLDASGGAYTQYFGPGTRLTVL.

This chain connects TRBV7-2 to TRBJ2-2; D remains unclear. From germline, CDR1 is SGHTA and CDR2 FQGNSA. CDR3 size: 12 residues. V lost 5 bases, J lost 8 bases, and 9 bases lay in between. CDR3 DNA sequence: TGTGCCAGCAGCCCTTTGCCGGGGGAGCTGTTTTTT. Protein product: CASSPLPGELFF.

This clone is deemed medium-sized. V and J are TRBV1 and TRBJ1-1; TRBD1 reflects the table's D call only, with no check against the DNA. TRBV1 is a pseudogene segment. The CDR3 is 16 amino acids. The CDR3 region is CTSSLQIGERNTEAFF. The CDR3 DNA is TGCACCAGCAGCCTCCAGATAGGGGAAAGGAACACTGAAGCTTTCTTT.

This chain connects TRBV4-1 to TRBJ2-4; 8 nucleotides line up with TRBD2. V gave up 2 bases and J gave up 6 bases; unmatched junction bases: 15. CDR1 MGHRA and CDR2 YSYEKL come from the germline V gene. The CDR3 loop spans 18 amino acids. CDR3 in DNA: TGCGCCAGCAGCCAAATGCCTAGCGGGTCGTATCATGGAAACATTCAGTACTTC. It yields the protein CASSQMPSGSYHGNIQYF.

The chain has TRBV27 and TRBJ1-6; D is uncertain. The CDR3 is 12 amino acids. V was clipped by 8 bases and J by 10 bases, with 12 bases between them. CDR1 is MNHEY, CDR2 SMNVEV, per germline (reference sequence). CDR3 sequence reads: CASYGLGSPLHF. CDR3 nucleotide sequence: TGTGCCAGCTACGGTCTCGGGTCACCCCTCCACTTT.

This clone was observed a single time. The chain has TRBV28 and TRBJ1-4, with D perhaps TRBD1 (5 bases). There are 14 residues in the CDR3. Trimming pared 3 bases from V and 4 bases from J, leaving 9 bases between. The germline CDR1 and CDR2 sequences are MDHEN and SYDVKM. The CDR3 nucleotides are TGTGCCAGCAGTTTGGGGGAACTTAATGAAAAACTGTTTTTT. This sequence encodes CASSLGELNEKLFF.

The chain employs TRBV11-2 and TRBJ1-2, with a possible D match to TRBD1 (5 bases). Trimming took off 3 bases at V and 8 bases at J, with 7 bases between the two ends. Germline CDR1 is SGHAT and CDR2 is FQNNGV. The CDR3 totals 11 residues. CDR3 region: CASSLGGGYTF. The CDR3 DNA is TGTGCCAGCAGCTTGGGGGGGGGCTACACCTTC.

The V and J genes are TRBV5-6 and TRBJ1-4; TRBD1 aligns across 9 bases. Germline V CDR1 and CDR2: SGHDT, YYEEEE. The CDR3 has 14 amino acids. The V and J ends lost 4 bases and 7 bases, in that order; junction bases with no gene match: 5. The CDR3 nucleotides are TGTGCCAGCAGCCCGGGACAGGGACCTGAAAAACTGTTTTTT. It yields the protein CASSPGQGPEKLFF. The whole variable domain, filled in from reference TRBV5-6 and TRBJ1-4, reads DAGVTQSPTHLIKTRGQQVTLRCSPKSGHDTVSWYQQALGQGPQFIFQYYEEEERQRGNFPDRFSGHQFPNYSSELNVNALLLGDSALYLCASSPGQGPEKLFFGSGTQLSVL.

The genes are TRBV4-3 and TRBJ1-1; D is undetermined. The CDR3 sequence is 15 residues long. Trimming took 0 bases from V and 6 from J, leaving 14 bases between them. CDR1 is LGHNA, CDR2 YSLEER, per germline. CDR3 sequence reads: CASSQDSSSGSEAFF. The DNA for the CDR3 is TGCGCCAGCAGCCAAGATTCGTCTAGTGGGTCTGAAGCTTTCTTT.

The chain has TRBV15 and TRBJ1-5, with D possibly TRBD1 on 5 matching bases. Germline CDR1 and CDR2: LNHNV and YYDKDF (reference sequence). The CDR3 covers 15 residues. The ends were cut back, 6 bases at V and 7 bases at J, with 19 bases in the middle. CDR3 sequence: CATRRARAEGQPQHF. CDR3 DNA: TGTGCCACCAGGAGGGCCAGGGCTGAAGGACAGCCCCAGCATTTT.

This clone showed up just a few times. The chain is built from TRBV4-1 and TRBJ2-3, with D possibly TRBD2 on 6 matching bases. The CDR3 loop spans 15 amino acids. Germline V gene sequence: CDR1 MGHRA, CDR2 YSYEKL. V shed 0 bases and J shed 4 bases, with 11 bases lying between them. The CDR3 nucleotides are TGCGCCAGCAGCCAAGATCCGGGAGCGGCAGATACGCAGTATTTT. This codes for CASSQDPGAADTQYF.

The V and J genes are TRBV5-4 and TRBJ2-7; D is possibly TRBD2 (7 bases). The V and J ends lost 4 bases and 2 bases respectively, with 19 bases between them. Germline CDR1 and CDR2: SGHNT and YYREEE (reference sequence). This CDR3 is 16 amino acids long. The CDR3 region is CASSTQAGGPAYEQYF. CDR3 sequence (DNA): TGTGCCAGCAGCACCCAAGCCGGGGGGCCCGCCTACGAGCAGTACTTC.

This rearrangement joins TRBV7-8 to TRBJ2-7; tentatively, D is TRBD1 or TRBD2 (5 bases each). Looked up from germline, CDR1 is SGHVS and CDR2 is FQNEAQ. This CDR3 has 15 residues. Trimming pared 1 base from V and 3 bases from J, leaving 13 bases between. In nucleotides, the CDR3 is TGTGCCAGCAGCTTAGATCCGGGGCCAAGCTACGAGCAGTACTTC. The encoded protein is CASSLDPGPSYEQYF.

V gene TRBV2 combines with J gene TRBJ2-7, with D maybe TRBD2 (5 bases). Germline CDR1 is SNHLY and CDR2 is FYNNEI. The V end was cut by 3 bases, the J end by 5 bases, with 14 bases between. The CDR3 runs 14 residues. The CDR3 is CASSETAGTHEQYF. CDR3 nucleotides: TGTGCCAGCAGTGAGACGGCGGGTACCCACGAGCAGTACTTC. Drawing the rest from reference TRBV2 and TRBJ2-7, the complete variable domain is EPEVTQTPSHQVTQMGQEVILRCVPISNHLYFYWYRQILGQKVEFLVSFYNNEISEKSEIFDDQFSVERPDGSNFTLKIRSTKLEDSAMYFCASSETAGTHEQYFGPGTRLTVT.

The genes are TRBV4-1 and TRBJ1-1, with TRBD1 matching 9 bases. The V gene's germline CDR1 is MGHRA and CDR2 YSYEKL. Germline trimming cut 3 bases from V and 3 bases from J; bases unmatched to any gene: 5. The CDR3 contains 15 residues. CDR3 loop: CASSHERTGDTEAFF. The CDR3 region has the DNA TGCGCCAGCAGCCACGAAAGGACAGGGGACACTGAAGCTTTCTTT.

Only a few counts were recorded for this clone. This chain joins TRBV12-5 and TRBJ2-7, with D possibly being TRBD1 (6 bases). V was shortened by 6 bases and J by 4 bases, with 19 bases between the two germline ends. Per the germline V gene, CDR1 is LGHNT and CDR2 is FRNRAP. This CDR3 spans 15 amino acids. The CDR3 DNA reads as TGTGCTAGTGGCCCGGACAGTCTTTACCGATACGAGCAGTACTTC. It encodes CASGPDSLYRYEQYF.

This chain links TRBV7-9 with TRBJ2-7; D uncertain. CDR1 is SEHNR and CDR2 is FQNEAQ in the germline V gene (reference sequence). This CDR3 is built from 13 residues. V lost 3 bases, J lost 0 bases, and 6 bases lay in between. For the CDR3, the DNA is TGTGCCAGCAGCTTCGAGTCCTCCTACGAGCAGTACTTC. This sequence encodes CASSFESSYEQYF.

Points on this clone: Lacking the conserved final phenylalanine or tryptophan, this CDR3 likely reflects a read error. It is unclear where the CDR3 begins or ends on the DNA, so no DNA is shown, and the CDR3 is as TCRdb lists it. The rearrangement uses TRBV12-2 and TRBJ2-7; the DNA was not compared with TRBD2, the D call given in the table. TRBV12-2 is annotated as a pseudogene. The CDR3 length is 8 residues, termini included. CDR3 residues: CASRFISS.

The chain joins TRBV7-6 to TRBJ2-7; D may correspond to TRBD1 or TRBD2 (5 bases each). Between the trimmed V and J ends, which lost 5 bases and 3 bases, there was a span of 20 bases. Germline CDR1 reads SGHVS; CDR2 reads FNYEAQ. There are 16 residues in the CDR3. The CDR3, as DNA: TGTGCCAGCAGCCCCCCCCCGCCGGGACGGGACTACGAGCAGTACTTC. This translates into CASSPPPPGRDYEQYF. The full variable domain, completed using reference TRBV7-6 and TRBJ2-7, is GAGVSQSPRYKVTKRGQDVALRCDPISGHVSLYWYRQALGQGPEFLTYFNYEAQQDKSGLPNDRFSAERPEGSISTLTIQRTEQRDSAMYRCASSPPPPGRDYEQYFGPGTRLTVT.

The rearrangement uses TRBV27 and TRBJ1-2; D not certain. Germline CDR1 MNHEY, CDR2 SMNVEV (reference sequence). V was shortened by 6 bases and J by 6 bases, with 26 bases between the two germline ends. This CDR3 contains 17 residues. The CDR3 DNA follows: TGTGCCAGCAGGATCCCGGGAGCCGTTGGTTTCGTTGATGGCTACACCTTC. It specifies CASRIPGAVGFVDGYTF.

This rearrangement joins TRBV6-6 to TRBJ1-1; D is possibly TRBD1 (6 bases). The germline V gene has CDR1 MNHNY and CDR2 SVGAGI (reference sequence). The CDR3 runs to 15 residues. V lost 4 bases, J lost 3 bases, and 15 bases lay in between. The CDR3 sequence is CASSSRTARDTEAFF. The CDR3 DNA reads TGTGCCAGCAGTTCCCGGACAGCCCGAGACACTGAAGCTTTCTTT.

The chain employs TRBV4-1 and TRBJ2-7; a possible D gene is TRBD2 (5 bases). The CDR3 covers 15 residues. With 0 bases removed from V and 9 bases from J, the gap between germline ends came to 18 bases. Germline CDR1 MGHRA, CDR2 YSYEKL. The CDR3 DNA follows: TGCGCCAGCAGCCAAGATCGGGGATCCTCCGAGGTGCAGTACTTC. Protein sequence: CASSQDRGSSEVQYF.

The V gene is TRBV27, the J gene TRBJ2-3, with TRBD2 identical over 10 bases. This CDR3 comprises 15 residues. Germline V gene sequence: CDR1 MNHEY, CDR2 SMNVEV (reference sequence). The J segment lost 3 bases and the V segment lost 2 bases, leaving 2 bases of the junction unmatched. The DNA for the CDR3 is TGTGCCAGCAGTTTACTAGCGGGGGCTACAGATACGCAGTATTTT. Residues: CASSLLAGATDTQYF.

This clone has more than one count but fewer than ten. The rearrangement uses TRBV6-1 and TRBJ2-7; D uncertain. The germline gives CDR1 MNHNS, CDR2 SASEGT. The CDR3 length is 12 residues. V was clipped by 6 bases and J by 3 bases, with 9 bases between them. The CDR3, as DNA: TGTGCCAGCAGGCAGGTAGTCTACGAGCAGTACTTC. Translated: CASRQVVYEQYF.

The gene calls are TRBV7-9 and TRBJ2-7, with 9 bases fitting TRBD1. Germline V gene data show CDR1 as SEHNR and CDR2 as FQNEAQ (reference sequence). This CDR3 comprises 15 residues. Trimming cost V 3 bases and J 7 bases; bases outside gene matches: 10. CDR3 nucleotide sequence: TGTGCCAGCAGCTTGGTACAGGGGGCGATTGAAGAGCAGTACTTC. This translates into CASSLVQGAIEEQYF.